The source of this TCR beta chain is a study of T-cell reconstitution after alpha-beta-depleted transplantation in children. This clonotype was picked up many times. Trimming shortened V by 4 bases and J by 11 bases, and 20 bases separated the two germline ends. CDR3 length: 13 amino acids. Germline-derived CDR1 and CDR2 are SQVTM and ANQGSEA. Preparation of the TCRbeta library involved a method that used unique molecular identifiers. TCRdb passed the PCR reads through MiXCR, listing each CDR3 protein once. Found here are around 700,000 distinct CDR3 sequences, around 14% of them singletons; the top ten hold 0.79%.

The input for sequencing was PBMCs, taken before TCRalphabeta/CD19-depleted stem cell transplant. This clonotype was sampled from a girl aged 2-10 years with congenital amegakaryocytic thrombocytopenia, due to receive a stem cell transplant. The V call is TRBV29-1, the J call TRBJ1-1; D may be TRBD1 (5 bases). The DNA for the CDR3 is TGCAGCGTTGTGGGCCTTGTTGGAGGGACGGCTTTCTTT. It encodes CSVVGLVGGTAFF.